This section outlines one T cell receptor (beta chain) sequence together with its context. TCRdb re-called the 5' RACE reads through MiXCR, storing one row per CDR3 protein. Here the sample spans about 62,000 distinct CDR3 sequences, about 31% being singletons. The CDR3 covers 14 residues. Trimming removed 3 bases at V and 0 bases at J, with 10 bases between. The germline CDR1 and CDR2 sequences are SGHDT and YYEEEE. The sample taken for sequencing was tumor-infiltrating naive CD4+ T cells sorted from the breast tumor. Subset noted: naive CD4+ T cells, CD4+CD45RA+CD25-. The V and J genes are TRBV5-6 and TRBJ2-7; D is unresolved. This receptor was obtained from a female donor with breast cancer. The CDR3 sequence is CASSSPGRSYEQYF. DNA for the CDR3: TGTGCCAGCAGCTCACCGGGCCGCTCCTACGAGCAGTACTTC. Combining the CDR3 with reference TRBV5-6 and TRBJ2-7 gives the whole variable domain DAGVTQSPTHLIKTRGQQVTLRCSPKSGHDTVSWYQQALGQGPQFIFQYYEEEERQRGNFPDRFSGHQFPNYSSELNVNALLLGDSALYLCASSSPGRSYEQYFGPGTRLTVT.